This TCR beta chain came from a study of blood T cell repertoires in COVID-19. Method: immunoSEQ multiplex PCR; TCRdb's copy keeps in-frame clones and lacks some. The table lists about 83,000 clones, around 84% of them singletons. The CDR3 spans 14 residues. Germline assignment: CDR1 SGHRS and CDR2 YFSETQ. With 4 bases removed from V and 7 bases from J, the gap between germline ends came to 17 bases. Sequencing was performed on peripheral blood. This clonotype was sampled from a woman of 80 years or more in a cohort sampled during active or convalescent COVID-19. This chain uses TRBV5-1 with TRBJ1-1; a weak D match, TRBD1 (6 bases). CDR3 residues: CASSAGQSNNEAFF. The DNA of the CDR3 is TGCGCCAGCAGCGCCGGACAGTCTAATAATGAAGCTTTCTTT.